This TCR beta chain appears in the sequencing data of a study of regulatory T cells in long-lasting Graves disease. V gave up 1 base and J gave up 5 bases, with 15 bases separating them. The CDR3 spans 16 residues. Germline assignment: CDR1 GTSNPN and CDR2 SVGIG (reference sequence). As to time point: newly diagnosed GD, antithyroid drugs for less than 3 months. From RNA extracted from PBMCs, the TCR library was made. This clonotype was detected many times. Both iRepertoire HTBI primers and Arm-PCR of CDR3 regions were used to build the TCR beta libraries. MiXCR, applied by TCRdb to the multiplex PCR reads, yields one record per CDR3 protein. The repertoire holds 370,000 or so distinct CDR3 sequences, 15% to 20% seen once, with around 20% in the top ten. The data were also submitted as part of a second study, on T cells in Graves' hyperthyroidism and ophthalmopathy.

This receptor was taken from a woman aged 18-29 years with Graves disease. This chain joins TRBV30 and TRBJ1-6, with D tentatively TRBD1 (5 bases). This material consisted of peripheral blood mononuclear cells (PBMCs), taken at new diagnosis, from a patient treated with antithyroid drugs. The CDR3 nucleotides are TGTGCCTGGAGTGGGCGGCGACAGCTAAATAATTCACCCCTCCACTTT. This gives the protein CAWSGRRQLNNSPLHF.